This T cell receptor beta chain was identified in a study of T cells in Graves' hyperthyroidism and ophthalmopathy. Amplification yielded TCR beta CDR3 regions, with RNA transcripts as the source. A set of HTBI primers served as the primers for a first-round RT-PCR of the TCR CDR3. TCRdb re-analysed the multiplex PCR reads in MiXCR, keeping a single row per CDR3 protein. The table includes more than 600,000 distinct CDR3 sequences, about 15% detected once. This CDR3 region has 16 residues. The V and J ends lost 4 bases and 1 base, in that order; junction bases with no gene match: 4. CDR1 and CDR2 (germline): MNHEY, SMNVEV (reference sequence). This clonotype was observed a handful of times.

The chain couples TRBV27 to TRBJ2-7; TRBD2 agrees at 13 bases. The receptor was derived from a man aged 18 to 30 with Graves' hyperthyroidism. The sequenced sample consisted of blood. Here the CDR3 reads CASSSALAGGSYEQYF. The CDR3 coding sequence is TGTGCCAGCAGTTCAGCACTAGCGGGAGGGTCCTACGAGCAGTACTTC.